Below, 13 T cell receptor beta chains from the same sample are listed, as sequenced in a study of T cell responses to AZD1222 COVID-19 vaccine. The repertoire was sequenced with immunoSEQ multiplex PCR; TCRdb's copy has only in-frame clones and lacks some. The profile covers 110,000 to 150,000 clones, with 85% to 95% appearing a single time and 9.1% taken by the ten largest. Sequenced material: peripheral blood, taken on day 0 of AZD1222 vaccination. The receptors were gathered from an adult in good health.

J is TRBJ2-1 and V is TRBV30; tentative D call: TRBD1 (6 bases). The CDR3 covers 15 residues. Germline values: CDR1 GTSNPN, CDR2 SVGIG (reference sequence). With 6 bases removed from V and 4 bases from J, the gap between germline ends came to 19 bases. CDR3 bases: TGTGCCTGCTCAACGTCCCTTACAGGGTACAATGAGCAGTTCTTC. This sequence encodes CACSTSLTGYNEQFF.

The chain combines TRBV7-2 with TRBJ2-7; TRBD1 agrees at 8 bases. The length of the CDR3 is 17 residues. The V gene's germline CDR1 is SGHTA and CDR2 FQGNSA. V was clipped by 2 bases and J by 3 bases; unmatched bases: 12. The chain's CDR3 is CASSLRRPRGRDYEQYF. In DNA form, the CDR3 reads TGTGCCAGCAGCTTAAGGAGACCCAGGGGGCGAGACTACGAGCAGTACTTC.

The gene calls are TRBV19 and TRBJ1-1; D not resolved. The germline gives CDR1 LNHDA, CDR2 SQIVND (reference sequence). V lost 8 bases, J lost 1 base, and 8 bases lay in between. This CDR3 region has 12 residues. The CDR3, as DNA: TGTGCCAGTGCCACTGGGAACACTGAAGCTTTCTTT. Its translation is CASATGNTEAFF.

This chain links TRBV3-1 (or the pseudogene TRBV3-2) with TRBJ2-1; 11 nucleotides match TRBD1. V shed 3 bases and J 2 bases; nucleotides not matched to a gene: 0. The CDR3 runs to 15 residues. CDR1 LGHDT and CDR2 YNNKEL come from the germline V gene (reference sequence). In DNA, the CDR3 is TGTGCCAGCAGCCAGGGACAGGGGGCCTACAATGAGCAGTTCTTC. Its translation: CASSQGQGAYNEQFF.

Note on this clone: Within the sample, other DNA sequences also encode this same CDR3. V is TRBV12-3 or TRBV12-4 and J is TRBJ1-5; unclear D gene. The V end was cut by 2 bases, the J end by 4 bases, with 6 bases between. CDR3 length: 13 residues. The CDR3 DNA is TGTGCCAGCAGTTTAATGGGTAATCAGCCCCAGCATTTT. It is translated as CASSLMGNQPQHF.

This clone was counted once. The chain is built from TRBV12-3 or TRBV12-4 and TRBJ2-1; maybe TRBD2 (5 bases). V shed 8 bases and J shed 8 bases, with 16 bases lying between them. This CDR3 region has 13 residues. As DNA, the CDR3 is TGTGCCAGCTCCTATGAAACGAGGGATGAGCAGTTCTTC. Its translation is CASSYETRDEQFF.

V and J are TRBV7-3 and TRBJ2-6; D may be TRBD1 (5 bases). The CDR3 runs 16 residues. The germline CDR1 and CDR2 sequences are SGHTA and FQGTGA. V was cut by 7 bases and J by 1 base, with 14 bases left in between. DNA of the CDR3: TGTGCCAGCACAAGGGGCTCGATATCTGGGGCCAACGTCCTGACTTTC. Translation: CASTRGSISGANVLTF.

J is TRBJ1-1 and V is TRBV6-2 or TRBV6-3; no reliable D call. CDR3 length: 12 residues. Per the germline V gene, CDR1 is MNHEY and CDR2 is SVGEGT. V was cut by 3 bases and J by 11 bases, with 13 bases left in between. Written as DNA, the CDR3 is TGTGCCAGCAGTTATGGGTCTCTCGGGGCTTTCTTT. Translation: CASSYGSLGAFF.

The chain is built from TRBV12-3 or TRBV12-4 and TRBJ2-5; possibly TRBD2 for D (5 bases). Trimming pared 3 bases from V and 5 bases from J, leaving 10 bases between. The CDR3 totals 13 residues. The CDR3 here is CASSFRASETQYF. The DNA for the CDR3 is TGTGCCAGCAGTTTTAGGGCTAGCGAGACCCAGTACTTC.

In DNA, the CDR3 is TGTGCCTGGAGTGGAGCGTACGAGCAGTACTTC. As protein: CAWSGAYEQYF. The chain joins TRBV30 to TRBJ2-7; no reliable D call. Germline V gives CDR1 GTSNPN, CDR2 SVGIG (reference sequence). Trimming shortened V by 1 base and J by 4 bases, and 5 bases separated the two germline ends. The CDR3 is 11 amino acids.

This sequence joins TRBV11-2 and TRBJ2-1, with D tentatively TRBD1 (6 bases). CDR3 length: 16 residues. V lost 3 bases and J lost 2, with 14 bases in between. The germline V gene encodes CDR1 SGHAT and CDR2 FQNNGV. This chain's CDR3 is CASSFWVGTTYNEQFF. Here the CDR3 DNA reads TGTGCCAGCAGCTTTTGGGTGGGGACAACCTACAATGAGCAGTTCTTC.

The chain couples TRBV19 to TRBJ1-1; 8 positions agree with TRBD1. The CDR3 is 16 residues long. Germline trimming cut 2 bases from V and 4 bases from J; bases unmatched to any gene: 9. Germline CDR1 and CDR2: LNHDA and SQIVND (reference sequence). In DNA form, the CDR3 reads TGTGCCAGTAGTATATTTTCAGGGGGCTGGGGCACTGAAGCTTTCTTT. Amino acid sequence: CASSIFSGGWGTEAFF.

Only one count was recorded for this clone. The V gene is TRBV5-6, the J gene TRBJ2-6; the D gene is possibly TRBD1 (6 bases). The ends were cut back, 4 bases at V and 4 bases at J, with 18 bases in the middle. The germline V gene has CDR1 SGHDT and CDR2 YYEEEE. This CDR3 has 17 residues. DNA for the CDR3: TGTGCCAGCAGCCCCCTCACAGGGCTGACGGGGGCCAACGTCCTGACTTTC. Translating gives CASSPLTGLTGANVLTF.